This T cell receptor beta chain derives from a study of brain T cells in children with intractable seizures. Sequenced by immunoSEQ multiplex PCR; TCRdb stores in-frame clones only, minus some. The sample has about 340,000 clones, 93% seen once. Time point specified: blood from clinic visit 5 months post-surgery; TSC patient then seizure free. Only cases whose brain tissue showed the highest T cell transcript signatures were sequenced. Patients received at least one anti-epileptic drug before surgery. General observations from the study: Patients' HCMV serostatus was unknown; virus specificity rests on CDR3 similarity alone.

This clone appeared once. Its antigen is as yet unknown. Looked up from germline, CDR1 is MNHNS and CDR2 is SASEGT. Trimming pared 7 bases from V and 3 bases from J, leaving 11 bases between. The CDR3 has 13 amino acids. The chain uses TRBV6-1 and TRBJ2-3; no clear D gene. The sample here was peripheral blood, taken more than 4 months after surgery. The origin of this receptor is a boy under two years old with tuberous sclerosis and intractable seizures. The CDR3 nucleotides are TGTGCCAGCACCCCCGGGTGGACAGATACGCAGTATTTT. As protein: CASTPGWTDTQYF.